Detailed here is one T cell receptor (beta chain). Antigen: not known. The study recruited healthy Caucasian donors from Russia who were aged roughly 6 to 100. Each of the donors had roughly 9.1 milliliters of peripheral blood drawn into EDTA-treated Vacutainer tubes. Every sample gave at least 5.5 micrograms of total RNA when it was extracted. This entry belongs to a study of blood T cells in healthy people across ages. Combining a sample-barcoded 5' primer with a J-beta primer mix, a second PCR ran for about 7 to 11 cycles. TCRdb ran MiXCR on the 5' RACE reads and lists one entry per CDR3 protein. The sample shows 650,000 to 800,000 distinct CDR3 sequences, under 45% of them seen only once. Whole-study findings and limits: The percentage of naive T cells correlated strongly with TCR beta diversity.

The ends lost 5 bases at V and 5 bases at J; junction bases unmatched: 5. The CDR3 length is 12 residues. Germline CDR1 reads SQVTM; CDR2 reads ANQGSEA. The chain links TRBV29-1 to TRBJ2-5; 7 bases fit TRBD1. The source material was blood. The receptor was derived from a man in his 60s in good health. DNA of the CDR3: TGCAGCGTTTTAACAGGGGTGGAGACCCAGTACTTC. It specifies CSVLTGVETQYF.